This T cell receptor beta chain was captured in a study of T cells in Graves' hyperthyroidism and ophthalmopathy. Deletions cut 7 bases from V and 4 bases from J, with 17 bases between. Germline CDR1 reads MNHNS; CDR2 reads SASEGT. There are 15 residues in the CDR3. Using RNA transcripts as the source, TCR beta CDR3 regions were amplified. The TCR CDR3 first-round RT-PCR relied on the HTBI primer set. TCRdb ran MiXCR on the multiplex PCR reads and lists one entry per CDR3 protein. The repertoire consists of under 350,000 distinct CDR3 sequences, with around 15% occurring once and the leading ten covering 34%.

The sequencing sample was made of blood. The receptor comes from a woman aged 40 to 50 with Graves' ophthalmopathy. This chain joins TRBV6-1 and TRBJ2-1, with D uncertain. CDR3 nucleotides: TGTGCCAGCAAAGGCGACGGCCTGGGGTACAATGAGCAGTTCTTC. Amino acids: CASKGDGLGYNEQFF.